One and the same sample provided the 15 T cell receptor beta chains below, sequenced in a study of identical twins. From the 5' RACE reads, TCRdb called clonotypes with MiXCR, one entry per CDR3 protein. The sample has roughly 1,500,000 distinct CDR3 sequences; roughly a third are singletons. Sequencing was done on a sample of cord blood. These receptor sequences come from a newborn girl in good health.

V usage is TRBV5-1 and J usage is TRBJ1-3; D unresolved. This CDR3 has 14 residues. V was pared by 0 bases and J by 3 bases, with 7 bases between. CDR1 and CDR2 (germline): SGHRS, YFSETQ. The CDR3 region is CASSLGGIGNTIYF. CDR3 nucleotides: TGCGCCAGCAGCTTGGGGGGAATTGGAAACACCATATATTTT.

This clonotype has more than one count but fewer than ten. The rearrangement uses TRBV7-9 and TRBJ2-1; D possibly corresponds to TRBD2 (5 bases). The J call is in doubt because the DNA end fits TRBJ2-7 better. Germline CDR1 reads SEHNR; CDR2 reads FQNEAQ (reference sequence). The CDR3 has 15 amino acids. CDR3: CASSATAGSYNEQYF. CDR3 coding DNA: TGTGCCAGCAGCGCCACGGCGGGCTCCTACAATGAGCAGTACTTC.

This clonotype appeared a few times. This chain uses TRBV27 with TRBJ2-1; the D gene could be TRBD1 or TRBD2 (5 bases each). The germline CDR1 and CDR2 sequences are MNHEY and SMNVEV (reference sequence). V lost 3 bases and J lost 5, with 14 bases in between. This CDR3 is built from 15 residues. The CDR3 loop reads CASSFSQWGNNEQFF. CDR3 bases: TGTGCCAGCAGTTTCAGTCAGTGGGGGAACAATGAGCAGTTCTTC.

J is TRBJ2-3 and V is TRBV3-1; D call uncertain. Trimming left V 3 bases short and J 3 bases short, with 10 bases between. In germline, CDR1 is LGHDT, CDR2 YNNKEL (reference sequence). CDR3 length: 14 amino acids. The CDR3 DNA is TGTGCCAGCAGCCACGAAGCTAGGACAGATACGCAGTATTTT. Protein: CASSHEARTDTQYF.

This clonotype was recorded a few times. The rearrangement links TRBV3-1 to TRBJ1-1, with 8 bases that match TRBD1. Losses at the gene ends were 2 bases for V and 4 bases for J; bases not matched to a gene: 12. Germline-derived CDR1 and CDR2 are LGHDT and YNNKEL (reference sequence). CDR3 length equals 17 residues. The CDR3 region is CASSQRPDRASSTEAFF. CDR3 nucleotides: TGTGCCAGCAGCCAAAGGCCGGACAGGGCGTCTTCCACTGAAGCTTTCTTT.

This clonotype was seen only a few times. The CDR3 is CASTSSTSTDTQYF. CDR3 nucleotide sequence: TGTGCCAGCACCTCCTCGACTAGCACAGATACGCAGTATTTT. The chain recombines TRBV27 with TRBJ2-3; D not resolved. The CDR3 totals 14 residues. The germline V gene has CDR1 MNHEY and CDR2 SMNVEV (reference sequence). The ends were cut back, 7 bases at V and 0 bases at J, with 11 bases in the middle.

There are a few counts of this clonotype. The chain recombines TRBV12-3 or TRBV12-4 with TRBJ2-1, with TRBD2 matching over 12 bases. This CDR3 has 17 amino acids. The V and J ends lost 5 bases and 4 bases, in that order; junction bases with no gene match: 9. As DNA, the CDR3 is TGTGCCAGCAGTCCGTATCGTCTAGCGGGGGGGTACAATGAGCAGTTCTTC. This sequence encodes CASSPYRLAGGYNEQFF.

This clonotype turned up a few times. The rearrangement links TRBV30 to TRBJ2-7, with unresolved D. The CDR3 runs 12 residues. V lost 2 bases to trimming and J lost 0 bases, with 5 bases between them. From germline, CDR1 is GTSNPN and CDR2 SVGIG (reference sequence). CDR3: CAWSHSSYEQYF. As DNA, the CDR3 is TGTGCCTGGAGTCACAGCTCCTACGAGCAGTACTTC.

The V gene is TRBV9, the J gene TRBJ1-5; TRBD1 is a possible D gene (5 bases). Per germline, CDR1 SGDLS and CDR2 YYNGEE. The CDR3 is made up of 14 amino acids. The V end was cut by 3 bases, the J end by 0 bases, with 7 bases between. CDR3 residues: CASSDGGSNQPQHF. CDR3 nucleotide sequence: TGTGCCAGCAGCGATGGGGGTAGCAATCAGCCCCAGCATTTT.

The genes are TRBV5-1 and TRBJ2-5; TRBD1 aligns across 7 bases. Germline lookup yields CDR1 SGHRS and CDR2 YFSETQ. This CDR3 comprises 15 residues. The trim removed 0 bases at V and 5 bases at J, leaving 7 bases unmatched. The CDR3 is CASSLDRGRGETQYF. The CDR3 region has the DNA TGCGCCAGCAGCTTGGATAGGGGGCGCGGGGAGACCCAGTACTTC.

The V and J genes are TRBV7-8 and TRBJ1-1; 9 bases agree with TRBD1. The V segment lost 5 bases and the J segment 1 base; nucleotides outside the gene matches: 11. Looked up from germline, CDR1 is SGHVS and CDR2 is FQNEAQ. CDR3 length: 17 amino acids. This chain's CDR3 is CASSPLRQGVGNTEAFF. The DNA for the CDR3 is TGTGCCAGCAGCCCCCTCAGACAGGGGGTGGGGAACACTGAAGCTTTCTTT.

The V gene is TRBV28, the J gene TRBJ2-1; 10 bases match TRBD2. CDR3 length equals 15 residues. The V gene end was trimmed by 7 bases and the J gene end by 5 bases; junction bases not matched to a gene: 8. Germline CDR1 is MDHEN and CDR2 is SYDVKM. The CDR3 DNA sequence: TGTGCCAGCAAGGTCCTGACTAGCGGGCACAATGAGCAGTTCTTC. This codes for CASKVLTSGHNEQFF.

This clonotype was observed a few times. CDR3 in amino acids: CASSVVRGLFGANVLTF. The CDR3 DNA is TGTGCCAGCAGTGTGGTCAGGGGGCTCTTTGGGGCCAACGTCCTGACTTTC. V is TRBV6-1 and J is TRBJ2-6; 8 nucleotides align to TRBD1. Germline values: CDR1 MNHNS, CDR2 SASEGT. The CDR3 has 17 amino acids. The trim removed 4 bases at V and 3 bases at J, leaving 8 bases unmatched.

This clonotype was seen a single time. The V gene is TRBV20-1, the J gene TRBJ1-5, with 7 bases aligning to TRBD1. The germline CDR1 and CDR2 sequences are DFQATT and SNEGSKA (reference sequence). J was trimmed by 4 bases and V by 6 bases; bases with no gene match: 9. The length of the CDR3 is 14 residues. CDR3 protein: CSAHRQGPNQPQHF. CDR3 DNA sequence: TGCAGTGCGCACCGACAGGGACCGAATCAGCCCCAGCATTTT.

A few counts support this clonotype. This chain joins TRBV28 and TRBJ1-6; TRBD1 matches 9 bases. After removal of 8 bases from V and 10 bases from J, the junction contained 12 bases not matched to a gene. The germline V gene has CDR1 MDHEN and CDR2 SYDVKM. The CDR3 has 15 amino acids. DNA of the CDR3: TGTGCCAGCTCACGGCCCCGGACAGGGGAATCACCCCTCCACTTT. Amino acid sequence: CASSRPRTGESPLHF.